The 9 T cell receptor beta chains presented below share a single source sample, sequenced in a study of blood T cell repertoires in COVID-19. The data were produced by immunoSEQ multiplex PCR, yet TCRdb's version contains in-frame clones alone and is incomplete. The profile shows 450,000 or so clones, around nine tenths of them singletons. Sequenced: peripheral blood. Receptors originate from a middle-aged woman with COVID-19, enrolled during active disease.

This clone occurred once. CDR3 sequence (DNA): TGCGCCAGCAGCTTGGGAGAACTGGGGGGGCACGGGAGAGTAGGAGAGACCCAGTACTTC. Translated, it gives CASSLGELGGHGRVGETQYF. The V gene is TRBV5-1, the J gene TRBJ2-5, with D possibly being TRBD2 (7 bases). Germline assignment: CDR1 SGHRS and CDR2 YFSETQ. The CDR3 consists of 20 residues. Between the trimmed V and J ends, which lost 0 bases and 4 bases, there was a span of 28 bases.

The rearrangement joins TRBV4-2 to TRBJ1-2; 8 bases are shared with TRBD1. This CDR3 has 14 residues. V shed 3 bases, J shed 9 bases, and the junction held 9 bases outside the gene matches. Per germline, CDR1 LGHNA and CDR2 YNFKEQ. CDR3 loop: CASSQDREARRYTF. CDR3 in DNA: TGTGCCAGCAGCCAGGACAGGGAAGCGAGGCGCTACACCTTC.

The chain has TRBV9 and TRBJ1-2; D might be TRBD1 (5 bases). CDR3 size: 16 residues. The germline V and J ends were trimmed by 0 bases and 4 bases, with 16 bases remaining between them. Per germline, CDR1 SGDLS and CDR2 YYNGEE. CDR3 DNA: TGTGCCAGCAGCGTAGAGGGACGAGGAGGGCTCTATGGCTACACCTTC. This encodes CASSVEGRGGLYGYTF.

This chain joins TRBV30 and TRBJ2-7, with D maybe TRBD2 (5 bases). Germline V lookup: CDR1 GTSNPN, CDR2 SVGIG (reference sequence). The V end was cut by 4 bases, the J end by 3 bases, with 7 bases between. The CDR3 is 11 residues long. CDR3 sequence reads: CAWTGGYEQYF. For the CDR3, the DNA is TGTGCCTGGACAGGAGGCTACGAGCAGTACTTC.

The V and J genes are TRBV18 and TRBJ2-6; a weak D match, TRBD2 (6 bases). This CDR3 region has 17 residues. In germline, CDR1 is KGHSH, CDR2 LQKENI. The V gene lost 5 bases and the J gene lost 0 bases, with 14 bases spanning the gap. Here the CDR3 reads CASSATRISSGANVLTF. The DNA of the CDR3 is TGTGCCAGCTCAGCGACTAGGATTAGCTCTGGGGCCAACGTCCTGACTTTC. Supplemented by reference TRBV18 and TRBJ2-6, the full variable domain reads NAGVMQNPRHLVRRRGQEARLRCSPMKGHSHVYWYRQLPEEGLKFMVYLQKENIIDESGMPKERFSAEFPKEGPSILRIQQVVRGDSAAYFCASSATRISSGANVLTFGAGSRLTVL.

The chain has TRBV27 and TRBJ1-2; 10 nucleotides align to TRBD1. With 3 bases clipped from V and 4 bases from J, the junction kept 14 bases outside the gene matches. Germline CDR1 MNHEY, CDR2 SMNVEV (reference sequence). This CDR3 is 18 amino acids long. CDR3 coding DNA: TGTGCCAGCAGTTTTCGTATAACCCGGACAGGGGGAGTCTATGGCTACACCTTC. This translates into CASSFRITRTGGVYGYTF.

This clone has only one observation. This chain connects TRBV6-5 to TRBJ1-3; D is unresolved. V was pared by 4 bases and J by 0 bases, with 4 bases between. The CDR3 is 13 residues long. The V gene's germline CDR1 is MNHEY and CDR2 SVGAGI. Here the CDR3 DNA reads TGTGCCAGCAGTTCTCTCTCTGGAAACACCATATATTTT. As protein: CASSSLSGNTIYF.

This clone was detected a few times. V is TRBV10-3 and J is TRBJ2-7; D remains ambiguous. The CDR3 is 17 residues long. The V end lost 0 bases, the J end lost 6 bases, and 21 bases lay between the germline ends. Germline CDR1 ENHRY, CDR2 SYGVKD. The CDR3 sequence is CAISESQMNPERREQYF. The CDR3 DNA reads TGTGCCATCAGTGAGTCCCAGATGAACCCCGAACGTCGCGAGCAGTACTTC.

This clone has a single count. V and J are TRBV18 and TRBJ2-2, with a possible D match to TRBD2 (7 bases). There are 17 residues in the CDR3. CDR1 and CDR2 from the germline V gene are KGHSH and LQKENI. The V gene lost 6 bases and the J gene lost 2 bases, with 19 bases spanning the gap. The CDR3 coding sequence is TGTGCCAGCTCCGTCATCGGCGGGGGCCCCAACACCGGGGAGCTGTTTTTT. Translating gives CASSVIGGGPNTGELFF.